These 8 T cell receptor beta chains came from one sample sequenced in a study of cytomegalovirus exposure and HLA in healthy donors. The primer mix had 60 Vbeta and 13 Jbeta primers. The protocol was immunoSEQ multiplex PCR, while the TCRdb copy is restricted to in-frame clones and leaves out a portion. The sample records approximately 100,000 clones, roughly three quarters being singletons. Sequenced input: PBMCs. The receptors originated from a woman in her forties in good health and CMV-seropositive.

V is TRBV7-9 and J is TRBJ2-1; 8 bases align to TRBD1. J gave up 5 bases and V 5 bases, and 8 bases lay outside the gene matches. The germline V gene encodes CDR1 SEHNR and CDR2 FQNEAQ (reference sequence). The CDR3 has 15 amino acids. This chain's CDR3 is CASSITPDRDNEQFF. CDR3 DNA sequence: TGTGCCAGCAGCATTACTCCGGACAGGGACAATGAGCAGTTCTTC.

The CDR3 sequence: CASSQGLAGGRYGELFF. CDR3 nucleotides: TGTGCCAGCAGTCAGGGACTAGCGGGGGGGCGATACGGGGAGCTGTTTTTT. The genes are TRBV28 and TRBJ2-2; 16 bases line up with TRBD2. The germline gives CDR1 MDHEN, CDR2 SYDVKM. Unmatched junction bases numbered 7, after V lost 5 bases and J lost 7 bases. This CDR3 spans 17 amino acids.

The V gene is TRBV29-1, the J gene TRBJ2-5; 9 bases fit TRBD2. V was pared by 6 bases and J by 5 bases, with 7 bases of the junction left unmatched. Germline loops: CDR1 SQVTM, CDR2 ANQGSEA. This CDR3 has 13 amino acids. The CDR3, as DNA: TGCAGCGTCGGGACTAGCCGGGGTGAGACCCAGTACTTC. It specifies CSVGTSRGETQYF.

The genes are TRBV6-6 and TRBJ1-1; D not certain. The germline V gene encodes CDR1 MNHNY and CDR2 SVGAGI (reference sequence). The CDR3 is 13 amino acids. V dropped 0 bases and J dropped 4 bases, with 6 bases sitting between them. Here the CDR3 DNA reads TGTGCCAGCAGTTACTCATCCAGCACTGAAGCTTTCTTT. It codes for CASSYSSSTEAFF.

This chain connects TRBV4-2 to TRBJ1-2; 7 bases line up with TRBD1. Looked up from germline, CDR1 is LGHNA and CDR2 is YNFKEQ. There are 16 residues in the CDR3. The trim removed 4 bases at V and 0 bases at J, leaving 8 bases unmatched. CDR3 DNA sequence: TGTGCCAGCAGCCGACCCGGGACAGCTACTAACTATGGCTACACCTTC. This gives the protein CASSRPGTATNYGYTF.

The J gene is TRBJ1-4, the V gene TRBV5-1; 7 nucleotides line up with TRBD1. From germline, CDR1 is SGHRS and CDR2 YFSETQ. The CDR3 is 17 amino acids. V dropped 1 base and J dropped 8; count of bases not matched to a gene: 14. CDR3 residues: CASSLFFPGTGEEKLFF. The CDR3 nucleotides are TGCGCCAGCAGCTTGTTTTTTCCGGGAACAGGGGAGGAAAAACTGTTTTTT.

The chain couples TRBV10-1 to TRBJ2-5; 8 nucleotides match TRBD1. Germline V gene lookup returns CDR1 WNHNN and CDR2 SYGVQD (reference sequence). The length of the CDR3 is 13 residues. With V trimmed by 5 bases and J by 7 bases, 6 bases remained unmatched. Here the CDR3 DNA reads TGCGCCAGCAGTCTACAGGGGACAGGGACCCAGTACTTC. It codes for CASSLQGTGTQYF.

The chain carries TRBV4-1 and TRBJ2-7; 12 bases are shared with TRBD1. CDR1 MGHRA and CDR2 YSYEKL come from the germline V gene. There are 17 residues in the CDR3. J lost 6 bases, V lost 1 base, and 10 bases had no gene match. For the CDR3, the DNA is TGCGCCAGCAGCCAAGTAGTAAGGGGACAGGGGGCTCGCGAGCAGTACTTC. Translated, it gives CASSQVVRGQGAREQYF.